The rows below give T cell receptor beta chains drawn from one sample of a study of regulatory T cells in long-lasting Graves disease. Using its own MiXCR run on the multiplex PCR reads, TCRdb lists one record per CDR3 protein. Of 400,000 to 550,000 distinct CDR3 sequences listed, less than 20% are singletons. These data are also associated with another study on T cells in Graves' hyperthyroidism and ophthalmopathy.

The material was peripheral blood mononuclear cells (PBMCs), obtained at new diagnosis, from a patient treated with antithyroid drugs. These receptors were taken from a woman younger than 30 with Graves disease. The CDR3 runs from the conserved cysteine through the conserved F or W. Each record gives: J gene, D gene, clone size, V gene, CDR3 protein, CDR3 DNA. A D gene is named only where the DNA matches it firmly. Not every row has a clone size; where given, it reads once, few, many or a size class.

J: TRBJ2-3; D: TRBD2; size: many; V: TRBV11-2; CDR3: CASSLDQAGVHF; DNA: TGTGCCAGCAGCTTAGATCAAGCGGGAGTACATTTT
J: TRBJ2-1; D: TRBD2; size: many; V: TRBV7-9; CDR3: CASSLGGSRNNEQFF; DNA: TGTGCCAGCAGCTTAGGCGGGAGTAGGAACAATGAGCAGTTCTTC
J: TRBJ2-7; D: NA; size: many; V: TRBV3-1; CDR3: CASSQEVSGYEQYF; DNA: TGTGCCAGCAGCCAAGAGGTTTCGGGGTACGAGCAGTACTTC
J: TRBJ1-6; D: TRBD1; size: NA; V: TRBV5-1; CDR3: CASSLGTGGNSPLHF; DNA: TGCGCCAGCAGCTTAGGAACAGGGGGAAATTCACCCCTCCACTTT
J: TRBJ1-1; D: NA; size: many; V: TRBV29-1; CDR3: CSGVQGLGTEAFF; DNA: TGCAGCGGTGTTCAGGGGCTTGGCACTGAAGCTTTCTTT
J: TRBJ2-5; D: NA; size: many; V: TRBV5-4; CDR3: CASSPPGWGETQYF; DNA: TGTGCCAGCAGCCCACCGGGTTGGGGGGAGACCCAGTACTTC
J: TRBJ2-5; D: NA; size: few; V: TRBV7-3; CDR3: CASSLAGAVGETQYF; DNA: TGTGCCAGCAGCTTAGCAGGGGCCGTGGGGGAGACCCAGTACTTC
J: TRBJ2-3; D: TRBD1; size: NA; V: TRBV5-1; CDR3: CASSPGQGETETQYF; DNA: TGCGCCAGCAGCCCCGGACAGGGGGAGACAGAGACGCAGTATTTT
J: TRBJ2-7; D: TRBD2; size: many; V: TRBV20-1; CDR3: CSARMPTSGLSYEQYF; DNA: TGCAGTGCTAGAATGCCTACTAGCGGGCTATCCTACGAGCAGTACTTC
J: TRBJ1-3; D: NA; size: NA; V: TRBV7-9; CDR3: CASWQGNTIYF; DNA: TGTGCCAGCTGGCAGGGAAACACCATATATTTT
J: TRBJ2-2; D: NA; size: few; V: TRBV10-3; CDR3: CGDIVTNHTGELFF; DNA: TGTGGGGACATAGTTACAAACCACACCGGGGAGCTGTTTTTT
J: TRBJ2-1; D: TRBD1; size: many; V: TRBV28; CDR3: CASSFSGQGAGNEQFF; DNA: TGTGCCAGCAGTTTTTCGGGACAGGGGGCCGGGAATGAGCAGTTCTTC
J: TRBJ1-5; D: NA; size: many; V: TRBV7-9; CDR3: CASSTSGDQPQHF; DNA: TGTGCCAGCAGCACTTCAGGGGATCAGCCCCAGCATTTT
J: TRBJ2-1; D: NA; size: NA; V: TRBV6-2/TRBV6-3; CDR3: CASSVTVPYNEQFF; DNA: TGTGCCAGCAGCGTTACAGTTCCCTACAATGAGCAGTTCTTC
J: TRBJ1-2; D: TRBD1; size: many; V: TRBV11-2; CDR3: CASSPRRDRLFHGYTF; DNA: TGTGCCAGCAGCCCGCGCCGGGACAGGTTATTCCATGGCTACACCTTC
J: TRBJ2-7; D: NA; size: many; V: TRBV7-9; CDR3: CASRGGPYEQYF; DNA: TGTGCCAGCAGAGGAGGGCCCTACGAGCAGTACTTC
J: TRBJ1-2; D: NA; size: many; V: TRBV20-1; CDR3: CSARVRRNYGYTF; DNA: TGCAGTGCTAGAGTTCGGAGGAACTATGGCTACACCTTC
J: TRBJ2-3; D: TRBD1; size: many; V: TRBV12-3/TRBV12-4; CDR3: CASSIRQGADTQYF; DNA: TGTGCCAGCAGTATAAGACAGGGCGCAGATACGCAGTATTTT
J: TRBJ2-6; D: TRBD1; size: once; V: TRBV5-1; CDR3: CASSYPGPTGQDASSGANVLTF; DNA: TGCGCCAGCAGCTACCCTGGGCCCACGGGACAGGACGCTTCCTCTGGGGCCAACGTCCTGACTTTC
J: TRBJ2-7; D: NA; size: many; V: TRBV6-1; CDR3: CASTFVDTYEQYF; DNA: TGTGCCAGCACCTTCGTGGATACCTACGAGCAGTACTTC
J: TRBJ1-1; D: TRBD1; size: NA; V: TRBV19; CDR3: CASGDRYTEAFF; DNA: TGTGCCAGTGGGGACAGATACACTGAAGCTTTCTTT
J: TRBJ1-1; D: TRBD1; size: NA; V: TRBV9; CDR3: CASSANPGGRNTEAFF; DNA: TGTGCCAGCAGCGCGAACCCAGGGGGCCGGAACACTGAAGCTTTCTTT
J: TRBJ2-5; D: TRBD2; size: NA; V: TRBV7-2; CDR3: CASSLRWGGETQYF; DNA: TGTGCCAGCAGTCTTAGGTGGGGGGGGGAGACCCAGTACTTC
J: TRBJ1-1; D: NA; size: many; V: TRBV18; CDR3: CASSADTNTEAFF; DNA: TGTGCCAGCTCAGCCGACACGAACACTGAAGCTTTCTTT
J: TRBJ2-3; D: TRBD2; size: few; V: TRBV24-1; CDR3: CATSDGTSGGTDTQYF; DNA: TGTGCCACCAGTGATGGGACTAGCGGGGGCACAGATACGCAGTATTTT